This TCR beta chain was recorded in a study of OX40 agonist ivuxolimab in advanced cancers. With respect to the entire study: Ivuxolimab was an agonistic, fully human IgG2 monoclonal antibody directed against OX40 (CD134), a costimulatory receptor. Intravenous ivuxolimab was administered to patients every 2 weeks at six dose levels: 0.01, 0.1, 0.3, 1.5, 3 and 10 mg/kg. Of the roughly 54 dose-escalation patients, hepatocellular carcinoma was present in about 20, melanoma in some 15, renal cell carcinoma in 9 and head and neck cancer in 9. The dose-escalation cohort was roughly 87% male with a mean age of roughly 60 years, ranging from roughly 23 to 90. Patients were allowed to have had prior anti-PD-1, anti-PD-L1 or anti-CTLA-4 therapy, and approximately 39% of the dose-escalation patients had been treated with checkpoint inhibitors. Partial responses occurred in three dose-escalation patients: two with cutaneous melanoma and one with hepatocellular carcinoma. The purpose of peripheral TCRbeta sequencing was to test whether ivuxolimab changed TCR sequence diversity and led to clonal T-cell expansion. The paper reports the monotherapy dose-escalation portion (N of about 52 patients) of the phase I ivuxolimab trial.

The investigation overall reported the following: Low levels of normalized T-cell clonal expansion were also shown by some nonresponding patients. The antigen specificity of the clonally expanded peripheral T cells was not determined. At doses from 0.1 to 3.0 mg/kg, clonal expansion was seen in both CD4+ and CD8+ blood T cells between baseline and week 6. After ivuxolimab, CD8+ T cells had more expanded clones than CD4+ T cells on average. In partial responders in the 0.1-3.0 mg/kg groups, normalized peripheral clonal expansion was found to be among the lowest, especially among CD8+ T cells.

The trial excluded patients who had a history of autoimmune disease or who were on systemic immunosuppression. Peripheral blood for TCR sequencing was drawn from every dose cohort at baseline, at cycle 4 day 1 and at cycle 7 day 1. The samples were drawn from a first-in-human, open-label, multicenter phase I dose-escalation trial of ivuxolimab. The trial enrolled adults with locally advanced or metastatic head and neck squamous cell, hepatocellular, melanoma or renal cell carcinoma. Before TCR sequencing, CD4+ and CD8+ T cells were separately sorted from peripheral blood. Trimming takes 6 bases from V and 5 bases from J, and the germline ends sit 8 bases apart. The germline V gene (reference sequence) sets CDR1 to MNHNY and CDR2 to SVGAGI. The CDR3 starts with the cysteine, ends with the phenylalanine, and has 12 residues. The read is trimmed to its CDR3 DNA, 36 bases read in frame from base 1. Genomic DNA was extracted from sorted cells for sequencing of the TCRbeta CDR3 region. The immunoSEQ Assay was used for sequencing of TCRbeta CDR3 regions. This immuneACCESS table, as held by TCRdb, lists in-frame sequences with V and J called but not all clones. Of the missing ones, under half trace to an unresolved V gene in checked studies; the others have no known cause. The sample table lists around 100,000 clones, 85% to 95% of them with a count of one. Of the sample, 0.26% falls within the top ten clones.

Remarks on this clone: Its antigen has not been determined. No per-base quality is available; no much larger clone lies one base away.

Here the chain combines TRBV6-6 and TRBJ2-1; the D segment cannot be called with confidence. The sample was CD4+ or CD8+ T cells sorted from blood, taken in a trial of the OX40 agonist ivuxolimab. This TCR was recovered from an adult with an advanced solid tumor such as melanoma, head and neck, liver or kidney cancer. The CDR3: CASSRINNEQFF. Here is the DNA: TGTGCCAGCAGCCGCATCAACAATGAGCAGTTCTTC.